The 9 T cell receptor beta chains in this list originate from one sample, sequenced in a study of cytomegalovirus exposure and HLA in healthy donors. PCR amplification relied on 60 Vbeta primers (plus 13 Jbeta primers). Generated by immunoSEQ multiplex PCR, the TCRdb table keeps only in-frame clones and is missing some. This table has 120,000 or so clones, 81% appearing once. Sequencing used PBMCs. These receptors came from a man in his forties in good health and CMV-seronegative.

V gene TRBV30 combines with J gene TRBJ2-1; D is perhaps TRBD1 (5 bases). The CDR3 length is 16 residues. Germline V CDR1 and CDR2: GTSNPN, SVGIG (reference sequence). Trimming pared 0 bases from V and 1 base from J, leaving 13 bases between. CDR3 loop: CAWSVRSAGSYNEQFF. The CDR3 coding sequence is TGTGCCTGGAGTGTACGGAGTGCAGGGTCCTACAATGAGCAGTTCTTC.

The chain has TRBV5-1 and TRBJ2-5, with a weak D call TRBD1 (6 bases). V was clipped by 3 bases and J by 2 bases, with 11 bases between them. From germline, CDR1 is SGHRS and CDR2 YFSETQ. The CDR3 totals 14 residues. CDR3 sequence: CASSSQGMQETQYF. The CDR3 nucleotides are TGCGCCAGCAGCTCCCAGGGGATGCAAGAGACCCAGTACTTC.

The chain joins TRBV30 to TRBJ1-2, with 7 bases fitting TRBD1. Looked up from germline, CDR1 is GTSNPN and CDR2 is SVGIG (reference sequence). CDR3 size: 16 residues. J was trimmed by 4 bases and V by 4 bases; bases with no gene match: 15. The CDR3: CAWNILRDSKSYGYTF. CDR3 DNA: TGTGCCTGGAATATATTACGGGACAGTAAAAGCTATGGCTACACCTTC.

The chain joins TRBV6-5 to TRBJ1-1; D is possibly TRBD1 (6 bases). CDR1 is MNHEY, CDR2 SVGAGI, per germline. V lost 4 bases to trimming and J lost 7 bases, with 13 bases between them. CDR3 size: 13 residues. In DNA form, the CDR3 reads TGTGCCAGCAGTTCCTTCGGGACATTTGAAGCTTTCTTT. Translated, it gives CASSSFGTFEAFF.

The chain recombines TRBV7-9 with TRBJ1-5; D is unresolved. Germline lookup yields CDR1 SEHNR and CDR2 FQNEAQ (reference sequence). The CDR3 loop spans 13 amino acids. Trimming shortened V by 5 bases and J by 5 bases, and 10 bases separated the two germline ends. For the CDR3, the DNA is TGTGCCAGCAGCCCCGAGGGTGATCAGCCCCAGCATTTT. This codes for CASSPEGDQPQHF.

The CDR3 reads CASSFGGRRGETQYF. The CDR3 nucleotides read TGTGCCAGCAGTTTTGGTGGGAGACGGGGAGAGACCCAGTACTTC. The chain recombines TRBV28 with TRBJ2-5, with D perhaps TRBD2 (5 bases). V dropped 3 bases and J dropped 4 bases, with 15 bases sitting between them. Germline V gene sequence: CDR1 MDHEN, CDR2 SYDVKM. The CDR3 runs 15 residues.

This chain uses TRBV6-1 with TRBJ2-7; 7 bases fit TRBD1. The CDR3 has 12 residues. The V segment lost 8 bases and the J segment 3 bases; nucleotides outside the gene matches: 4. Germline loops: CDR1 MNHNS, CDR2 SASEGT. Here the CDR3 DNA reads TGTGCCAGCGTCGGACAGGTCTACGAGCAGTACTTC. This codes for CASVGQVYEQYF.

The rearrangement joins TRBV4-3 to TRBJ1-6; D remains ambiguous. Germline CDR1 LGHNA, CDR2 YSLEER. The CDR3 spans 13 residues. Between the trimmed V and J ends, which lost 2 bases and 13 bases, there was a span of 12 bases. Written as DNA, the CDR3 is TGCGCCAGCAGCCAAAGTACGGGTCGGCCCCTCCACTTT. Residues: CASSQSTGRPLHF.

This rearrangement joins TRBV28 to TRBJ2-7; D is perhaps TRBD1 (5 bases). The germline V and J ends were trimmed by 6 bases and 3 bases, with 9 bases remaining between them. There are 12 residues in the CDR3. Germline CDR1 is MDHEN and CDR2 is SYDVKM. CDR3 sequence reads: CASSRQNYEQYF. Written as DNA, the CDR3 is TGTGCCAGCAGCCGACAGAACTACGAGCAGTACTTC. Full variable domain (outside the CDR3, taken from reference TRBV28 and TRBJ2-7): DVKVTQSSRYLVKRTGEKVFLECVQDMDHENMFWYRQDPGLGLRLIYFSYDVKMKEKGDIPEGYSVSREKKERFSLILESASTNQTSMYLCASSRQNYEQYFGPGTRLTVT.